Listed below are T cell receptor beta chains from one sample, sequenced in a study of blood T cell repertoires in COVID-19. Profiling relied on immunoSEQ multiplex PCR, and the TCRdb table lists in-frame clones only, not all of them. The table records about 160,000 clones, about 85% of them present only once. The sequencing input was PBMCs or T cells enriched from blood (not recorded which). The source is a woman in her forties or fifties who had recovered from COVID-19. Both conserved end residues are part of each CDR3. D genes are given only for firm matches. Clone size is given for some rows only: seen once, a few or many times, or a class if the clone is expanded.

v_gene	abundance	d_gene	j_gene	CDR3nt	CDR3aa
TRBV4-2	few	-	TRBJ2-5	TGTGCCAGCAGCCAAGATTTAAGCACCATGGAAGAGACCCAGTACTTC	CASSQDLSTMEETQYF
TRBV10-3	-	TRBD2	TRBJ2-1	TGTGCCATCAGTGAGTCGGGAGGGAATGAGCAGTTCTTC	CAISESGGNEQFF
TRBV7-9	few	-	TRBJ2-2	TGTGCCAGCAGCTTAGGTTCAGTTCCCGGGGAGCTGTTTTTT	CASSLGSVPGELFF
TRBV18	-	TRBD2	TRBJ2-1	TGTGCCAGCTCCGGAGAAGACGGGACTAGAGAGTTCTTC	CASSGEDGTREFF
TRBV5-4	-	TRBD1	TRBJ2-6	TGTGCCAGCAGCCCCGGGACAGGGACATCTGGGGCCAACGTCCTGACTTTC	CASSPGTGTSGANVLTF
TRBV6-5	-	TRBD1	TRBJ2-2	TGTGCCAGCAGACAGGGGACCGGGGAGCTGTTTTTT	CASRQGTGELFF
TRBV4-3	-	-	TRBJ1-6	TGCGCCAGCAGCCGAACCAGTGGCCTTAATTCACCCCTCCACTTT	CASSRTSGLNSPLHF
TRBV28	-	TRBD1	TRBJ1-2	TGTGCCAGCAGTCCCATAGGACAGGACTATGGCTACACCTTC	CASSPIGQDYGYTF
TRBV9	-	-	TRBJ2-7	TGTGCCAGCAGTTCGGGGTCCCTTGCCGACGAGCAGTACTTC	CASSSGSLADEQYF
TRBV28	-	TRBD2	TRBJ2-4	TGTGCCAGCAGTGCTCCGGGACTAGCGAATAAAAACATTCAGTACTTC	CASSAPGLANKNIQYF
TRBV5-4	-	TRBD2	TRBJ2-3	TGTGCCCCACCGACTAGCGGGAGCCGGACAGATACGCAGTATTTT	CAPPTSGSRTDTQYF
TRBV10-3	-	-	TRBJ2-7	TGTGCCATCAGTGAGTCGACGGTATTAGGCGGCGAGCAGTACTTC	CAISESTVLGGEQYF
TRBV18	-	TRBD1	TRBJ2-5	TGTGCCAGCTCACCATATGGACAGGGGCGAGGTAAAGAGACCCAGTACTTC	CASSPYGQGRGKETQYF
TRBV6-5	-	TRBD1	TRBJ2-7	TGTGCCAGCAGGAGGGGGACAGGCCCCTACGAGCAGTACTTC	CASRRGTGPYEQYF
TRBV3-1/TRBV3-2	-	-	TRBJ1-4	TGTGCCAGCAGCCAGCAGTTATATGAAAAACTGTTTTTT	CASSQQLYEKLFF
TRBV29-1	-	-	TRBJ1-4	TGCAGCGTTTCCAGGGATAATGAAAAACTGTTTTTT	CSVSRDNEKLFF
TRBV10-1	-	-	TRBJ1-1	TGCGCCAGCAGTGACCTCGGACACCACACTGAAGCTTTCTTT	CASSDLGHHTEAFF
TRBV4-3	-	-	TRBJ1-2	TGCGCCAGCAGCCAAGAAACATTCCCAGGGCCTGGCTACACCTTC	CASSQETFPGPGYTF
TRBV18	few	-	TRBJ2-5	TGTGCCAGCTCCCCCGCGCCCCAAGAGACCCAGTACTTC	CASSPAPQETQYF
TRBV5-1	-	-	TRBJ1-1	TGCGCCAGCAGCTTTACAGGACCGAACACTGAAGCTTTCTTT	CASSFTGPNTEAFF
TRBV6-6	few	TRBD1	TRBJ1-5	TGTGCCAGCAGTCCCGCGGGACAGGGGGCTGGCAATCAGCCCCAGCATTTT	CASSPAGQGAGNQPQHF
TRBV10-3	-	TRBD2	TRBJ2-1	TGTGCCATCAGGGCTAGCGGGGGGGTCGTTAATGAGCAGTTCTTC	CAIRASGGVVNEQFF
TRBV18	-	-	TRBJ2-5	TGTGCCAGCTCTCGAAGCGCGGCACAAGAGACCCAGTACTTC	CASSRSAAQETQYF
TRBV7-3	few	TRBD1	TRBJ1-1	TGTGCCAGCAGTTCAGGGGGCGACAACACTGAAGCTTTCTTT	CASSSGGDNTEAFF
TRBV7-6	-	TRBD2	TRBJ2-5	TGTGCCAGCAGCCTCCTGGGGGGGCAAGAGACCCAGTACTTC	CASSLLGGQETQYF
TRBV29-1	-	-	TRBJ1-1	TGCAGCGTTGATCGCGCTGGGACACCGAACACTGAAGCTTTCTTT	CSVDRAGTPNTEAFF
TRBV4-2	-	TRBD1	TRBJ1-4	TGTGCCAGCAGCCAAGTTGGACAGGGGTATGAAAAACTGTTTTTT	CASSQVGQGYEKLFF
TRBV7-2	-	TRBD2	TRBJ2-1	TGTGCCAGCAGCTACCGGGCCGTCAGCGGGGAGGTGTTCTTC	CASSYRAVSGEVFF
TRBV11-3	-	-	TRBJ1-3	TGTGCCAGCAGCGGCCGGGACACGTCTGGAAACACCATATATTTT	CASSGRDTSGNTIYF
TRBV6-1	-	-	TRBJ2-6	TGTGCCAGCAGTGACACAGGGTCTGGGGCCAACGTCCTGACTTTC	CASSDTGSGANVLTF
TRBV12-5	-	-	TRBJ2-7	TGTGCTAGTGGTTTGGAGGGGTCAGTGGAGGAGCAGTACTTC	CASGLEGSVEEQYF
TRBV19	-	-	TRBJ1-1	TGTGCCAGTAAACAGGGCCTGAACACTGAAGCTTTCTTT	CASKQGLNTEAFF
TRBV6-1	-	-	TRBJ1-4	TGTGCCAGCAGTGAAAGGGGCTCCCCTAGTGAAAAACTGTTTTTT	CASSERGSPSEKLFF
TRBV15	-	TRBD1	TRBJ1-2	TGTGCCACCAGCAGGGCACGGCACACAGGGGCTAACTATGGCTACACCTTC	CATSRARHTGANYGYTF
TRBV18	-	-	TRBJ1-2	TGTGCCAGCTCACCGAGTCAGGACTATGGCTACACCTTC	CASSPSQDYGYTF
TRBV10-3	-	TRBD1	TRBJ2-7	TGTGCCATCAGCGCCTCCGGGACAGGAGCCTACGAGCAGTACTTC	CAISASGTGAYEQYF
TRBV5-5	-	-	TRBJ1-6	TGTGCCAGCAGCTTGGATACCTATAATTCACCCCTCCACTTT	CASSLDTYNSPLHF
TRBV11-3	-	TRBD2	TRBJ2-1	TGTGCCAGCAGCTCCGGACTAGCGGGGGCCTACAATGAGCAGTTCTTC	CASSSGLAGAYNEQFF
TRBV28	few	-	TRBJ2-7	TGTGCCAGCGGGCGGGACGGTGGGGCCTACGAGCAGTACTTC	CASGRDGGAYEQYF
TRBV2	-	-	TRBJ2-2	TGTGCCAGCACCCCACAGGGCTCGAACACCGGGGAGCTGTTTTTT	CASTPQGSNTGELFF
TRBV7-9	medium-sized	TRBD1	TRBJ1-3	TGTGCCAGTTCGCAGGGGGAAAACACCATATATTTT	CASSQGENTIYF
TRBV24-1	-	-	TRBJ1-2	TGTGCCACCAGTGAGGACAGTCAAGTCTATGGCTACACCTTC	CATSEDSQVYGYTF
TRBV5-6	-	TRBD1	TRBJ1-2	TGTGCCAGCAGCCAAGGAGGGGGCCACTATGGCTACACCTTC	CASSQGGGHYGYTF
TRBV3-1/TRBV3-2	once	-	TRBJ1-4	TGTGCCAGCAGCCAAAGGAGCCGATCTAATGAAAAACTGTTTTTT	CASSQRSRSNEKLFF
TRBV5-4	-	-	TRBJ1-1	TGTGCCAGCAGCTTTTCCAGCGATGGGACTGAAGCTTTCTTT	CASSFSSDGTEAFF
TRBV19	-	TRBD2	TRBJ2-1	TGTGCCAGTGGAAAACTAGCGGACTCCTACAATGAGCAGTTCTTC	CASGKLADSYNEQFF
TRBV7-2	-	TRBD1	TRBJ1-2	TGTGCCAGCAGCTTAGGAAGACAGGGGCTCGGCTACACCTTC	CASSLGRQGLGYTF
TRBV15	-	-	TRBJ1-1	TGTGCCACCAGCGTCTGGGTGAGCGCTGAAGCTTTCTTT	CATSVWVSAEAFF